These 13 T cell receptor beta chains originate from one sample sequenced in a study of T cells in Graves' hyperthyroidism and ophthalmopathy. RNA transcripts provided the source from which TCR beta CDR3 regions were amplified. First-round RT-PCR of the TCR CDR3 relied on the HTBI primer set. TCRdb recomputed calls from the multiplex PCR reads with MiXCR, one row per CDR3 protein. This sample has about 640,000 distinct CDR3 sequences, with roughly 20% found just once. Material: blood. The origin of the receptors is a man aged 30-40 years with Graves' ophthalmopathy.

This clonotype was detected ten times or more. The chain couples TRBV3-1 to TRBJ2-3; D gene unclear. The V and J ends lost 2 bases and 2 bases respectively, with 11 bases between them. The V gene's germline CDR1 is LGHDT and CDR2 YNNKEL (reference sequence). This CDR3 has 15 residues. The DNA for the CDR3 is TGTGCCAGCAGCCAAAGTCAGACCTACACAGATACGCAGTATTTT. The encoded protein is CASSQSQTYTDTQYF.

The genes are TRBV28 and TRBJ2-7, with D maybe TRBD2 (6 bases). Germline-derived CDR1 and CDR2 are MDHEN and SYDVKM. The CDR3 sequence is 15 residues long. The germline V and J ends were trimmed by 5 bases and 2 bases, with 16 bases remaining between them. The CDR3 DNA reads TGTGCCAGCAGTAGACCGGGACTCCGCCCCTACGAGCAGTACTTC. Its translation is CASSRPGLRPYEQYF.

This clonotype was seen at least ten times. V and J are TRBV28 and TRBJ1-1; unclear D gene. V was pared by 2 bases and J by 0 bases, with 7 bases between. CDR3 length equals 14 residues. Germline CDR1 reads MDHEN; CDR2 reads SYDVKM. The CDR3 loop reads CASSLLKMNTEAFF. Here the CDR3 DNA reads TGTGCCAGCAGTTTACTCAAGATGAACACTGAAGCTTTCTTT.

This clonotype was detected ten times or more. This chain links TRBV2 with TRBJ1-2, with TRBD1 matching over 7 bases. This CDR3 has 13 amino acids. The germline V gene encodes CDR1 SNHLY and CDR2 FYNNEI. J was trimmed by 2 bases and V by 6 bases; bases with no gene match: 3. The DNA for the CDR3 is TGTGCCAGCAGCCCACAGGGGAACTATGGCTACACCTTC. It specifies CASSPQGNYGYTF.

Many counts were recorded for this clonotype. The chain joins TRBV14 to TRBJ2-5; no firm D call. CDR1 is SGHDN, CDR2 FVKESK, per germline. Deletions cut 0 bases from V and 2 bases from J, with 10 bases between. The CDR3 has 15 residues. CDR3 sequence: CASSQDPGRQETQYF. CDR3 sequence (DNA): TGTGCCAGCAGCCAAGATCCGGGCAGACAAGAGACCCAGTACTTC.

The chain uses TRBV2 and TRBJ2-1; D is possibly TRBD1 (6 bases). CDR1 is SNHLY, CDR2 FYNNEI, per germline. Trimming shortened V by 11 bases and J by 2 bases, and 13 bases separated the two germline ends. This CDR3 is built from 13 residues. Here the CDR3 reads CAGQTGAYNEQFF. Written as DNA, the CDR3 is TGTGCCGGACAGACTGGAGCCTACAATGAGCAGTTCTTC.

The chain recombines TRBV20-1 with TRBJ2-5; TRBD2 matches at 7 bases. The CDR3 is 15 amino acids. V lost 4 bases and J lost 3; bases outside the gene matches: 11. CDR1 and CDR2 (germline): DFQATT, SNEGSKA (reference sequence). The chain's CDR3 is CSATLLLSGKETQYF. The CDR3 region has the DNA TGCAGTGCTACCCTTCTTTTGAGCGGGAAAGAGACCCAGTACTTC.

This clonotype was counted ten times or more. The chain combines TRBV7-2 with TRBJ2-4, with D possibly being TRBD1 (5 bases). Germline V lookup: CDR1 SGHTA, CDR2 FQGNSA. The CDR3 runs to 15 residues. Trimming removed 1 base from V and 3 bases from J, with 10 bases in between. The CDR3 protein is CASSLVGVGKNIQYF. For the CDR3, the DNA is TGTGCCAGCAGCTTAGTAGGGGTGGGCAAAAACATTCAGTACTTC.

J is TRBJ2-1 and V is TRBV14; the match to TRBD2 covers 16 bases. The CDR3 has 21 amino acids. Trimming removed 4 bases from V and 6 bases from J; junction bases left unmatched: 18. The germline gives CDR1 SGHDN, CDR2 FVKESK. DNA for the CDR3: TGTGCCAGCAGCCCGCTACGAAGCCCGGGACTAGCGGGAGGGAGAGTCAATGAGCAGTTCTTC. Its protein is CASSPLRSPGLAGGRVNEQFF.

This sequence joins TRBV20-1 and TRBJ1-2; D unresolved. The CDR3 contains 15 residues. Germline V gives CDR1 DFQATT, CDR2 SNEGSKA (reference sequence). The V gene lost 3 bases and the J gene lost 5 bases, with 19 bases spanning the gap. CDR3 in amino acids: CSASGNRRNRYGYTF. CDR3 DNA: TGCAGTGCTAGCGGAAACCGACGTAATCGGTATGGCTACACCTTC.

The V gene is TRBV27, the J gene TRBJ1-1, with no clear D. The CDR3 consists of 14 residues. Germline V CDR1 and CDR2: MNHEY, SMNVEV (reference sequence). Trimming took off 7 bases at V and 4 bases at J, with 16 bases between the two ends. The CDR3 DNA reads as TGTGCCAGCAACCAGAACCCGGGTGGCACTGAAGCTTTCTTT. This sequence encodes CASNQNPGGTEAFF.

This clonotype was detected once. A much bigger clone sits one base away, suggesting this may be a read error. CDR3 loop: CASSDPTGQGGNEQFF. In DNA form, the CDR3 reads TGTGCCAGCAGTGACCCCACGGGACAGGGGGGCAATGAGCAGTTCTTC. The gene calls are TRBV27 and TRBJ2-1, with TRBD1 matching over 11 bases. The CDR3 extends over 16 amino acids. Germline CDR1 reads MNHEY; CDR2 reads SMNVEV (reference sequence). V dropped 5 bases and J dropped 6; count of bases not matched to a gene: 9.

The chain recombines TRBV6-2 or TRBV6-3 with TRBJ2-1; the match to TRBD2 covers 10 bases. Germline assignment: CDR1 MNHEY and CDR2 SVGEGT. The CDR3 is made up of 16 amino acids. J was trimmed by 5 bases and V by 0 bases; bases with no gene match: 4. CDR3 sequence reads: CASSYSSGRRNNEQFF. The CDR3 DNA reads TGTGCCAGCAGTTACTCTAGCGGGAGGAGGAACAATGAGCAGTTCTTC.